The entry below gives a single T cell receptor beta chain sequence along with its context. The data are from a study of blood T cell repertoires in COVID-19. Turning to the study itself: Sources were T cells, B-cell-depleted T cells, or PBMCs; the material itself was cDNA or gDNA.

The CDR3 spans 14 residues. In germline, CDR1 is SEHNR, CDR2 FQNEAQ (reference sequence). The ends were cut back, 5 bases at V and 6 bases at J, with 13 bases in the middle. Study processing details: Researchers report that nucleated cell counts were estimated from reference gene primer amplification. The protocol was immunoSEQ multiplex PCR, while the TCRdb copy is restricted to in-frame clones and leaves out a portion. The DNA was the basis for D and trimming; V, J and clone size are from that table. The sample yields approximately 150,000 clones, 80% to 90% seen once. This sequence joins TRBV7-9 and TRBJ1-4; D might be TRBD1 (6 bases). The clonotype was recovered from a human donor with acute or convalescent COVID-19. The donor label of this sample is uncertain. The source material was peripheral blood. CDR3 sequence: CASSPTGIDEKLFF. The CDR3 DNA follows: TGTGCCAGCAGCCCCACAGGGATTGATGAAAAACTGTTTTTT.